This TCR beta chain was recorded in a study of cytomegalovirus exposure and HLA in healthy donors. Study-level points and caveats: The study labeled 164 TCR beta chains cytomegalovirus-associated. In the roughly 130 validation repertoires, a later analysis found that first-cohort TCR clusters tended to co-occur.

Worth noting for this clone: Its antigen is currently unknown.

The data were produced by immunoSEQ multiplex PCR, yet TCRdb's version contains in-frame clones alone and is incomplete. The table includes a few hundred thousand clones, around 89% detected once. The ends lost 1 base at V and 1 base at J; junction bases unmatched: 4. The germline V gene encodes CDR1 MNHEY and CDR2 SVGAGI. The length of the CDR3 is 16 residues. This TCR was sampled from a woman under 30 in good health and CMV-seronegative. Sequencing was carried out using PBMCs. The rearrangement links TRBV6-5 to TRBJ2-3, with 8 positions matching TRBD1. The CDR3, as DNA: TGTGCCAGCAGTTACTTCAGGGGGCAAGGCACAGATACGCAGTATTTT. Translating gives CASSYFRGQGTDTQYF.